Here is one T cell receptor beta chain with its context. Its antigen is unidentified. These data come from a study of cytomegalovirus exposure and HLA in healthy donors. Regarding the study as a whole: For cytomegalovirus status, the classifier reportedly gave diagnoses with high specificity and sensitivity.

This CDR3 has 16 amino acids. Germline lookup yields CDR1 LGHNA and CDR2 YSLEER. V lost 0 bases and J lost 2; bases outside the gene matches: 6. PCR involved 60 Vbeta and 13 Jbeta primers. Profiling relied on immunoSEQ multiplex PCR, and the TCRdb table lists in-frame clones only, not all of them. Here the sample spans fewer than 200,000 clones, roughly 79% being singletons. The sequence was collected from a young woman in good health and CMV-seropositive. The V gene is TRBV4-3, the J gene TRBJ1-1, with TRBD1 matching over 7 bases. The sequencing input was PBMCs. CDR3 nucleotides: TGCGCCAGCAGCCAAGAGGGAACAGGGGAAAACACTGAAGCTTTCTTT. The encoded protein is CASSQEGTGENTEAFF.